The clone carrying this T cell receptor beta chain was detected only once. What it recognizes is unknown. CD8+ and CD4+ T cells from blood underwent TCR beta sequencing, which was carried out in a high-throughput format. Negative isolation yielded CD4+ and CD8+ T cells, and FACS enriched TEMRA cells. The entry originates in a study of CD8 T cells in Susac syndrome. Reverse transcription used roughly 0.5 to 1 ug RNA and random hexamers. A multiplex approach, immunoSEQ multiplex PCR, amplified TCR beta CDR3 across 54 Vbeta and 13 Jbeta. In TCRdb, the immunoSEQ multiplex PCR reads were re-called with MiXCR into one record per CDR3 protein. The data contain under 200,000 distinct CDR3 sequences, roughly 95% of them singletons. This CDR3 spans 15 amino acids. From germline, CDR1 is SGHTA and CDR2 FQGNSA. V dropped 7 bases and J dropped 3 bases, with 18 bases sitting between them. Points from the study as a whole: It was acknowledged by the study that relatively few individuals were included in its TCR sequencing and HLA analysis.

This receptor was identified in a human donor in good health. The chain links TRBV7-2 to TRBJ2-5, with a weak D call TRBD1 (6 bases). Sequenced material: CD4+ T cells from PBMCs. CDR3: CASTTSGRTEETQYF. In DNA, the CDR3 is TGTGCCAGCACCACCTCAGGTCGGACAGAAGAGACCCAGTACTTC.